The entry that follows covers one TCR beta chain sequence. What antigen it recognizes has not been identified. No much larger clone is present one base from it, and per-base qualities are unavailable. This record belongs to a study of neoadjuvant anti-PD-1 for oral cavity cancer (dated by TCRdb to the early 2020s). Study-level background: Three to four biweekly doses of nivolumab at 3 mg/kg were mostly administered to patients before curative-intent surgical resection. Patients with complete response, partial response or stable disease by RECIST 1.1 were defined as responders, whereas patients with progression were defined as non-responders. A fourth nivolumab dose was given around day 43 to patients without progression, and definitive surgical resection was performed in those patients on days 50-56. The parent correlative cohort had 11 to 12 patients and a response rate of 30% to 35%.

The time point label on this specimen signifies: after neoadjuvant nivolumab, at surgical resection. Patients had been newly diagnosed with stage II-IVA oral cavity squamous cell carcinoma, and no prior systemic or radiation treatment had been given to the patients. The cohort was composed of patients with HPV-negative, locally advanced oral cavity squamous cell carcinoma. No culture maintenance or expansion was done, as the peripheral blood mononuclear cells went straight to analysis. Samples were obtained from a longitudinal correlative study of a single-arm phase II trial of neoadjuvant nivolumab in oral cavity squamous cell carcinoma. Subject-matched pre- and post-treatment PBMCs and tumors from three responders and three non-responders underwent genomic DNA-based TCRbeta sequencing. Peripheral blood mononuclear cells were collected before nivolumab treatment and again after treatment, at the time of surgery. The Maxwell RSC DNA from Cells kit was used to extract genomic DNA from PBMCs.

For deep sequencing, each PBMC sample was run in six replicates, with libraries mostly built from about 0.45 ug of input genomic DNA. TCRbeta libraries were prepared with the immunoSEQ hsTCRbeta kit according to the manufacturer's instructions. An Illumina NovaSeq 6000 S4 flow cell was used to sequence the final libraries, which had first been combined to 3 nM. The published analysis was carried out like this. The immunoSEQ Analyzer handled quality control and preprocessing of the raw data. The analysis was limited to productive rearrangements, and each clonotype was defined by a unique CDR3 amino acid sequence. Repertoire clonality was estimated as the Gini-Simpson index, computed with the R package tcR. Gini indices were compared with Student's t test, and associations with tumor size change were assessed by Pearson correlation. Entries here come from immuneACCESS through TCRdb and include only in-frame sequences with V and J called. Some clones fail to appear in such tables; in the studies checked, an unresolved V gene covers under half of the shortfall, and the cause of the remainder is unknown. The V and J calls and clone size come from that table; D and trimming were worked out from the DNA. Present in this sample are some 8,700 clones, around 75% of which were seen just once. More than 3.5% of the sample comes from the top ten.

Overall study outcomes, separate from this receptor: After neoadjuvant nivolumab, non-responders showed significantly higher T cell clonality (Gini index) in PBMCs than responders did. Higher pretreatment blood TCRbeta clonality and lower post-treatment tumor TCRbeta clonality were correlated with higher pretreatment blood Treg/Th17 ratios. TCR analyses included only three patients per response group, and the authors called for larger cohorts for validation.

Here V drops 3 bases and J drops 3 bases, and the junction holds 6 bases not matched to any gene. The CDR3 spans 15 residues, from the cysteine through the phenylalanine. Only the CDR3 region is kept as DNA, spanning 45 bases read in frame from base 1. Looking up the germline V gene yields CDR1 SGHRS and CDR2 YFSETQ. This chain is built from TRBV5-1 and TRBJ2-1; 7 central bases correspond to TRBD1. This clonotype was sampled from a person aged 35-79 years with oral cavity squamous cell carcinoma. The sample consisted of PBMCs, taken after nivolumab (anti-PD-1) treatment. The CDR3 loop reads CASSSSQGVYNEQFF. The nucleotide sequence reads TGCGCCAGCAGCTCCTCCCAGGGGGTCTACAATGAGCAGTTCTTC.